The rows below give T cell receptor beta chains drawn from one sample of a study of cytomegalovirus exposure and HLA in healthy donors. The repertoire was sequenced with immunoSEQ multiplex PCR; TCRdb's copy has only in-frame clones and lacks some. The sample yields hundreds of thousands of clones, roughly 88% seen once. Source material: PBMCs. The receptor source for this set is a boy between 2 and 10 years old in good health and CMV-seronegative. The CDR3 runs from the conserved cysteine through the conserved F or W. The order of the fields is CDR3 protein, V gene.

CDR3aa: CASSFKGASGGPTDTQYF; v_gene: TRBV9
CDR3aa: CASGFDRGRYEQYF; v_gene: TRBV12-5
CDR3aa: CATSSRRGRGREGYEQYF; v_gene: TRBV15
CDR3aa: CASSFGQDYEQYF; v_gene: TRBV19
CDR3aa: CAIRESSRADTEAFF; v_gene: TRBV10-3
CDR3aa: CASSPTSAYSEQYF; v_gene: TRBV19
CDR3aa: CASGGVEETQYF; v_gene: TRBV11-2
CDR3aa: CASSYGNGAYEQYF; v_gene: TRBV5-5
CDR3aa: CASGWGTGGDEAFF; v_gene: TRBV12-5
CDR3aa: CASSFNQGPYEQYF; v_gene: TRBV7-9
CDR3aa: CASSLTGENIQYF; v_gene: TRBV7-8
CDR3aa: CASSPGLAPDYGYTF; v_gene: TRBV7-9
CDR3aa: CASSLPDSYGYTF; v_gene: TRBV7-9
CDR3aa: CASSLGSGPLFEQFF; v_gene: TRBV5-1
CDR3aa: CASSLAGGLRNEQFF; v_gene: TRBV6-4
CDR3aa: CASRSGGVRETQYF; v_gene: TRBV6-5
CDR3aa: CASSFWRGSTNEKLFF; v_gene: TRBV5-8
CDR3aa: CASSPTGANYGYTF; v_gene: TRBV27
CDR3aa: CASSLVAGTHYEQYF; v_gene: TRBV11-2
CDR3aa: CSIRQGPNEKLFF; v_gene: TRBV6-5
CDR3aa: CASSLYSPSTDTQYF; v_gene: TRBV5-4
CDR3aa: CASKTGGYGYTF; v_gene: TRBV6-5
CDR3aa: CASSNATGRVEGYTF; v_gene: TRBV27
CDR3aa: CASSFGGGNYGYTF; v_gene: TRBV27
CDR3aa: CASSATGELFF; v_gene: TRBV9
CDR3aa: CASSLGGLSADEQFF; v_gene: TRBV7-9
CDR3aa: CAISGQGANQPQHF; v_gene: TRBV10-3
CDR3aa: CASSGTSYYEQYF; v_gene: TRBV18
CDR3aa: CASLGGAGNTQYF; v_gene: TRBV6-5
CDR3aa: CASSPPGQGGEAFF; v_gene: TRBV7-2
CDR3aa: CASSLYSLAGEQETQYF; v_gene: TRBV7-2
CDR3aa: CASSYAGVSETQYF; v_gene: TRBV5-5
CDR3aa: CASSQGLAMEEETQYF; v_gene: TRBV4-2
CDR3aa: CASSLAVGGSEAFF; v_gene: TRBV5-1
CDR3aa: CASSLGAETQYF; v_gene: TRBV5-1
CDR3aa: CASSFDRANTEAFF; v_gene: TRBV5-5
CDR3aa: CASSNGDRGATGELFF; v_gene: TRBV6-6
CDR3aa: CASSLEFEVNYGYTF; v_gene: TRBV11-2
CDR3aa: CASSVAGGPGELFF; v_gene: TRBV10-2
CDR3aa: CATSRARTRANTEAFF; v_gene: TRBV15
CDR3aa: CASGLVIPRGGDEQYF; v_gene: TRBV12-5